This T cell receptor beta chain was sequenced for a study of PD-1 blockade in classical Hodgkin lymphoma. Overall study findings and caveats: CD8+ TCR diversity did not rise significantly by C4D1, unlike CD4+. Individuals initiating nivolumab under 1 year after ASCT were excluded.

The germline CDR1 and CDR2 sequences are SGHDT and YYEEEE. The CDR3 length is 13 residues. With 4 bases removed from V and 3 bases from J, the gap between germline ends came to 10 bases. The data were produced by immunoSEQ multiplex PCR, yet TCRdb's version contains in-frame clones alone and is incomplete. This sample yields 40,000 or so clones, of which about nine tenths are seen a single time; 8.5% to 10% belongs to the top ten. A word on this clone: Its specificity is unknown.

All patients experienced relapse after autologous stem cell transplantation, and brentuximab vedotin exposure was variable. Under best response, outcomes were complete response, partial response or progressive disease. Source: peripheral blood mononuclear cells (PBMCs), taken at baseline. J is TRBJ1-2 and V is TRBV5-6; possible D gene TRBD1, 5 bases. This clonotype originated in a human donor with classical Hodgkin lymphoma. The CDR3 region has the DNA TGTGCCAGCAGCGCCGGGGGGTACTATGGCTACACCTTC. Translation gives CASSAGGYYGYTF.